This T cell receptor beta chain was identified during a study of CD8 T cells in ankylosing spondylitis. Points from the study as a whole: Matched ankylosing spondylitis synovial fluid reportedly contained a significantly enriched population of disease-linked clones.

For this clonotype: As yet, its antigen is unknown.

TCRdb reprocessed the 5' RACE reads via MiXCR and lists one record per CDR3 protein. This repertoire shows 250,000 to 400,000 distinct CDR3 sequences, 11% found once; its top ten account for about a tenth. The V end lost 3 bases, the J end lost 0 bases, and 10 bases lay between the germline ends. This CDR3 region has 15 residues. Per the germline V gene, CDR1 is SGHDT and CDR2 is YYEEEE. The sequenced sample consisted of blood, either unsorted or a sorted T cell fraction (not recorded which). This clonotype was sampled from a female donor with ankylosing spondylitis or in good health (not recorded which). This chain joins TRBV5-6 and TRBJ2-1; D remains ambiguous. CDR3 region: CASSSETDSYNEQFF. Written as DNA, the CDR3 is TGTGCCAGCAGCTCCGAGACTGACTCCTACAATGAGCAGTTCTTC.